This passage covers 4 T cell receptor beta chains from one sample sequenced in a study of blood T cell repertoires in COVID-19. TCRdb's copy holds only in-frame clones and misses some; the assay was immunoSEQ multiplex PCR. The sample shows 400,000 to 450,000 clones, 75% to 90% of them seen only once. The sequencing sample was made of peripheral blood. These receptor sequences come from a woman aged 25 to 45 with active or convalescent COVID-19.

The chain recombines TRBV18 with TRBJ1-5; no firm D call. The V gene lost 1 base and the J gene lost 3 bases, with 10 bases spanning the gap. Per the germline V gene, CDR1 is KGHSH and CDR2 is LQKENI. The CDR3 is made up of 15 amino acids. In nucleotides, the CDR3 is TGTGCCAGCTCACCACTATCGGGGAACAATCAGCCCCAGCATTTT. This encodes CASSPLSGNNQPQHF.

The CDR3 DNA reads as TGTGCCAGCAGCTTGGCCCGGGTGGGAGTAGATGAAAAACTGTTTTTT. Translation gives CASSLARVGVDEKLFF. This chain links TRBV5-5 with TRBJ1-4; D is unclear. This CDR3 has 16 amino acids. V shed 0 bases and J shed 6 bases, with 15 bases lying between them. Germline loops: CDR1 SGHKS, CDR2 YYEKEE (reference sequence).

V gene TRBV7-9 combines with J gene TRBJ1-1; the D is unclear. Between the trimmed V and J ends, which lost 3 bases and 0 bases, there was a span of 17 bases. CDR1 SEHNR and CDR2 FQNEAQ come from the germline V gene (reference sequence). CDR3 length: 17 residues. Here the CDR3 DNA reads TGTGCCAGCAGCTTTTTTGTTATTCGGGGAATGAACACTGAAGCTTTCTTT. Protein sequence: CASSFFVIRGMNTEAFF. Variable domain in full (rest from reference TRBV7-9 and TRBJ1-1): DTGVSQNPRHKITKRGQNVTFRCDPISEHNRLYWYRQTLGQGPEFLTYFQNEAQLEKSRLLSDRFSAERPKGSFSTLEIQRTEQGDSAMYLCASSFFVIRGMNTEAFFGQGTRLTVV.

This CDR3 reads CASGRLAGGYTGELFF. CDR3 DNA sequence: TGTGCCAGCGGTAGACTAGCGGGGGGGTACACCGGGGAGCTGTTTTTT. The chain uses TRBV7-8 and TRBJ2-2, with 14 bases fitting TRBD2. In germline, CDR1 is SGHVS, CDR2 FQNEAQ. The V gene end was trimmed by 8 bases and the J gene end by 3 bases; junction bases not matched to a gene: 5. The CDR3 is 16 amino acids.